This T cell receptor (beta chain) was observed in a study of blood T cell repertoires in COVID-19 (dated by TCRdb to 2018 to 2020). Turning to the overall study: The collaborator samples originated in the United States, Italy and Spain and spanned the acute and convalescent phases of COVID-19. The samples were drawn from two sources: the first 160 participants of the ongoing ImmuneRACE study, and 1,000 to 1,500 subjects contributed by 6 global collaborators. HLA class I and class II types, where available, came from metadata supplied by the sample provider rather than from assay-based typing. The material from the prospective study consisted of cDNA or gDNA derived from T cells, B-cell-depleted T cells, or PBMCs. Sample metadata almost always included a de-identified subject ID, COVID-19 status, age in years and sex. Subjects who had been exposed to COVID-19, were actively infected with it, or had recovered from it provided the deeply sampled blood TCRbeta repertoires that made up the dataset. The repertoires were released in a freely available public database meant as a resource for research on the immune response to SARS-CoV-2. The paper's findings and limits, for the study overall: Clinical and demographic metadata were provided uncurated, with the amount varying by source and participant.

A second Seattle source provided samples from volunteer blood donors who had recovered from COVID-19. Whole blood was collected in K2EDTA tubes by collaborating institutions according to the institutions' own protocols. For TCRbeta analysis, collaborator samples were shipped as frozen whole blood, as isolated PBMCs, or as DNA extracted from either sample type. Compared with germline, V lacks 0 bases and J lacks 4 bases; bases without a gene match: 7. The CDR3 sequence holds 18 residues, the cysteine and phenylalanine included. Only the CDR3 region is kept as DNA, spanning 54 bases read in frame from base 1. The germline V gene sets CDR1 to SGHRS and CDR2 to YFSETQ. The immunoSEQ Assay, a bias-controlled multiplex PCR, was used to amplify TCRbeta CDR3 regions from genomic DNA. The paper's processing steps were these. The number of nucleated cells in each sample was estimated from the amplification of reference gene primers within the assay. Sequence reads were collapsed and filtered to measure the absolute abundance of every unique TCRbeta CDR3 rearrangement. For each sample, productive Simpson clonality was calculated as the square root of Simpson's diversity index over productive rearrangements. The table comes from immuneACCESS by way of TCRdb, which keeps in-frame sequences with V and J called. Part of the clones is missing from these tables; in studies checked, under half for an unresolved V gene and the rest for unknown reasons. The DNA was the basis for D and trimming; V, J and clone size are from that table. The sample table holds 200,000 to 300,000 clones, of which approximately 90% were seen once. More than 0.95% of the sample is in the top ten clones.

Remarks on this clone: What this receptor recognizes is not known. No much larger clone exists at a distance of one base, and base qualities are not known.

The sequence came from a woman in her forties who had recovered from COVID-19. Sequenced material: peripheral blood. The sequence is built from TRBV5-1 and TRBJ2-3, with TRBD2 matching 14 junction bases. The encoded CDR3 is CASSLGGLAGVKADTQYF. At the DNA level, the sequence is TGCGCCAGCAGCTTGGGGGGACTAGCGGGAGTAAAGGCAGATACGCAGTATTTT. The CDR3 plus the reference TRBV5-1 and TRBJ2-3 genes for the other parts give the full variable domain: KAGVTQTPRYLIKTRGQQVTLSCSPISGHRSVSWYQQTPGQGLQFLFEYFSETQRNKGNFPGRFSGRQFSNSRSEMNVSTLELGDSALYLCASSLGGLAGVKADTQYFGPGTRLTVL.